This T cell receptor (beta chain) emerged from a study of early T cells in non-severe SARS-CoV-2 infection. Study at large: Sequencing of unsorted whole blood was done on bulk RNA, leaving chains unpaired. General study findings and limits: Using VDJdb, the matching emphasized anti-spike CD8 responses while missing private and CD4 specificities.

This clonotype was seen ten or more times. Its specificity is not known. Attachment of unique molecular identifiers to individual cDNA molecules was performed. TCRdb processed the 5' RACE reads anew with MiXCR; each CDR3 protein has one entry. Here the sample spans some 64,000 distinct CDR3 sequences, roughly a tenth being singletons. Trimming cost V 5 bases and J 3 bases, with 6 bases left between them. The CDR3 is 12 residues long. Per germline, CDR1 SGHTA and CDR2 FQGNSA. The chain links TRBV7-2 to TRBJ2-3, with D uncertain. Sequenced: whole blood. This receptor was identified in an adult who was a healthcare worker with PCR-confirmed SARS-CoV-2 infection or an uninfected control (not recorded which). The CDR3 DNA follows: TGTGCCAGCAGCCTACATACAGATACGCAGTATTTT. It translates to CASSLHTDTQYF.